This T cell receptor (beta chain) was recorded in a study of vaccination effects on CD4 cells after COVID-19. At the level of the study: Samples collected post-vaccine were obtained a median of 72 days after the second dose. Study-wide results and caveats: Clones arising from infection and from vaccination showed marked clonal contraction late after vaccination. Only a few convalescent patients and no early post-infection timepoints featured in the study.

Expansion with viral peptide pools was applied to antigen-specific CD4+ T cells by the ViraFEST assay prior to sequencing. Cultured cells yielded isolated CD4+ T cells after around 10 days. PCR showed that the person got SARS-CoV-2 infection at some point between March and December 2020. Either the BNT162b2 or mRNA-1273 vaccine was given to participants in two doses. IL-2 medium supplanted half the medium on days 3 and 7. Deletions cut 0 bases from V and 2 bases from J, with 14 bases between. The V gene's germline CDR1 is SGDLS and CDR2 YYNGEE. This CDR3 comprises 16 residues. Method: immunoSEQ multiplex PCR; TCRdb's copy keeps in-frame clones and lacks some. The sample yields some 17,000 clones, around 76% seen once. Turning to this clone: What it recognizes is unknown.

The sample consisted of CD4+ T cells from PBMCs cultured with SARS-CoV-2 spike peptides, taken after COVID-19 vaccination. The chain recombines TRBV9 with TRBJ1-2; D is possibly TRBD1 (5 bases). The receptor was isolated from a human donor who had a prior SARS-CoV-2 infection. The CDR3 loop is CASSVGPNAGNYGYTF. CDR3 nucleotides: TGTGCCAGCAGCGTAGGGCCGAATGCAGGGAACTATGGCTACACCTTC.